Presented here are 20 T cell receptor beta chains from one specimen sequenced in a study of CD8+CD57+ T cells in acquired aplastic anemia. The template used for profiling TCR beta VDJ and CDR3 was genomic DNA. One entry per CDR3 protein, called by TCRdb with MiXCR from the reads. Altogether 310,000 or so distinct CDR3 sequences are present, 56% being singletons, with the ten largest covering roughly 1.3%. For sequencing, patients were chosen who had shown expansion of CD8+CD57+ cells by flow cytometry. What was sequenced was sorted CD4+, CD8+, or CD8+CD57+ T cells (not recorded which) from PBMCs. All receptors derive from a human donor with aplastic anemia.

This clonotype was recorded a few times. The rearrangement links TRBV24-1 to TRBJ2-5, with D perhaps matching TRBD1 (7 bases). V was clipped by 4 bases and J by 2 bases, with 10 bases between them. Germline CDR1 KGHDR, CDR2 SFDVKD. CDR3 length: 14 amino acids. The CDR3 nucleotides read TGTGCCACCAGTGACCCAGGGGGGCAAGAGACCCAGTACTTC. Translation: CATSDPGGQETQYF.

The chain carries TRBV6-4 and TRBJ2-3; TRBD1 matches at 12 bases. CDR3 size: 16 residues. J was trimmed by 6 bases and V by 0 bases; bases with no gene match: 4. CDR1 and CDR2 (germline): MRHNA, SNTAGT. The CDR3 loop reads CASSDSFGTGGDTQYF. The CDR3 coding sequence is TGTGCCAGCAGTGACTCGTTCGGGACAGGGGGCGATACGCAGTATTTT.

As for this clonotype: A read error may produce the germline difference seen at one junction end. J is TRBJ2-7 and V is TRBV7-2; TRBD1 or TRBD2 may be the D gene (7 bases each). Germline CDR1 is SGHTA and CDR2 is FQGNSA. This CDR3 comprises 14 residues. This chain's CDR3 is CASSQGGSSVEQYF. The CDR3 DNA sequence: TGCGCCAGCAGCCAGGGGGGGTCTAGCGTCGAGCAGTACTTC.

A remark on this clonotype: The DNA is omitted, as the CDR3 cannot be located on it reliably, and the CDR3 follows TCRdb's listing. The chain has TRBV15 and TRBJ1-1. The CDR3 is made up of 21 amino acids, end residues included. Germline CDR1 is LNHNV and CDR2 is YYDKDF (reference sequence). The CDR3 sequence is CATSGRTGYEQYFGPGTEAFF.

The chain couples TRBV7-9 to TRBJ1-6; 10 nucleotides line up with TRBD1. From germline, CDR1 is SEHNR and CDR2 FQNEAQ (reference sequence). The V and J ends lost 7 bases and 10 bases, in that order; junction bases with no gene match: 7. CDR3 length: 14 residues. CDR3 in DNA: TGTGCCAGCAACTACGGGACAGGGGCCTCACCCCTCCACTTT. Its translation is CASNYGTGASPLHF.

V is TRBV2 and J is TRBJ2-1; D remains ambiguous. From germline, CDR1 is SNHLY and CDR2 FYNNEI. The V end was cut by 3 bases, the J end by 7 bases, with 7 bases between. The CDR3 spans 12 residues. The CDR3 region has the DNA TGTGCCAGCAGTGACTCAGTAAATGAGCAGTTCTTC. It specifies CASSDSVNEQFF.

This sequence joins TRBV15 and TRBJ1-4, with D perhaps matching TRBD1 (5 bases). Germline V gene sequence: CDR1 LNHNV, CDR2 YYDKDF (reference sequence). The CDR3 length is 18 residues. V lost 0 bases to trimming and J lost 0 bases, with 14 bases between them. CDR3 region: CATSRDLGQGATNEKLFF. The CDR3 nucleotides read TGTGCCACCAGCAGAGATCTGGGGCAGGGTGCAACTAATGAAAAACTGTTTTTT.

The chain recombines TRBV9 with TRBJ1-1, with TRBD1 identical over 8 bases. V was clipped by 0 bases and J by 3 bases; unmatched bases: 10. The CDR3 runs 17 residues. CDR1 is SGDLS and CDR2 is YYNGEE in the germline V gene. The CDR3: CASSVEGQAGLDTEAFF. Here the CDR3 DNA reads TGTGCCAGCAGCGTAGAGGGACAGGCCGGCTTGGACACTGAAGCTTTCTTT.

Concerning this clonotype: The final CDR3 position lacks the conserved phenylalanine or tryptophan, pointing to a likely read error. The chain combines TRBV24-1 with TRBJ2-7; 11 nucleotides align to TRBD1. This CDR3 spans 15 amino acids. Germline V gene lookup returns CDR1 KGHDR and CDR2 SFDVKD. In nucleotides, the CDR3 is TGTACCACCAGTGATAGGACAGGGGGCGCGGGGGAGCAGTACCTC. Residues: CTTSDRTGGAGEQYL.

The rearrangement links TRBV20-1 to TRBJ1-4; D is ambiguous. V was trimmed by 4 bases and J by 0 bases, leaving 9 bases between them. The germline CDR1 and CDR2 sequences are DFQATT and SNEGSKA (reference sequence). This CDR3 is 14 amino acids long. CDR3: CSAMRGATNEKLFF. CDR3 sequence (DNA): TGCAGTGCTATGCGGGGTGCAACTAATGAAAAACTGTTTTTT.

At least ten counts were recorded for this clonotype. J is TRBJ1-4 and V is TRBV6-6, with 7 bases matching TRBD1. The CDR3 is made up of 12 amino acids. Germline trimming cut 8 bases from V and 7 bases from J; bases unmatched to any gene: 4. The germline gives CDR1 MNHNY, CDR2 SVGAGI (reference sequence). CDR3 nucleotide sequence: TGTGCCAGCGGGACAGAAGCTGAAAAACTGTTTTTT. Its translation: CASGTEAEKLFF.

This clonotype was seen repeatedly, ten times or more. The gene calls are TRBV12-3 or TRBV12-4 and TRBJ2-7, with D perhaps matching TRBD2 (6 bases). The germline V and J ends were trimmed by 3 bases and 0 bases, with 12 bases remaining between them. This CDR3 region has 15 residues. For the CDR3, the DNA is TGTGCCAGCAGTTTGGAGGGGAGGCGCTCCTACGAGCAGTACTTC. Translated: CASSLEGRRSYEQYF.

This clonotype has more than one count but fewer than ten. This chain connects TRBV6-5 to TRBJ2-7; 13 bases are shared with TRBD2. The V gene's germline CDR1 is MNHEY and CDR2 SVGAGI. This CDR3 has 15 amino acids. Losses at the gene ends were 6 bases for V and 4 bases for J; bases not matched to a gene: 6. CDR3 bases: TGTGCCAGCAGCCGACTAGCGGGGGGCCGGTACGAGCAGTACTTC. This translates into CASSRLAGGRYEQYF.

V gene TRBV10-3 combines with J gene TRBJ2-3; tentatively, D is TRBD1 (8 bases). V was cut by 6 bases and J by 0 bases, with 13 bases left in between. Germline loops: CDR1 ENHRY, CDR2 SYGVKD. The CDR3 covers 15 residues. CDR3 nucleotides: TGTGCCATCAGCGGGAGGACAGGGAGCACAGATACGCAGTATTTT. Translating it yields CAISGRTGSTDTQYF.

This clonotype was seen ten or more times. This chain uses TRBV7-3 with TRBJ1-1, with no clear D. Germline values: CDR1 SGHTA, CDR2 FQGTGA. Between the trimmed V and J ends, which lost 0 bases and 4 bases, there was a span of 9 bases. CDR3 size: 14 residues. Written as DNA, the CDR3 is TGTGCCAGCAGCTTAACGGCGGGATCCACTGAAGCTTTCTTT. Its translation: CASSLTAGSTEAFF.

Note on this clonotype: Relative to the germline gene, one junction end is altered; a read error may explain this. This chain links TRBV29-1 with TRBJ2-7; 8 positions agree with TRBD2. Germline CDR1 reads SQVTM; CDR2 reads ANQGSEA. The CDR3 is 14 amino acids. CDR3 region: CSVEDPGLAYEQYF. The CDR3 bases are TGCAGCGTGGAAGACCCGGGACTAGCCTACGAGCAGTACTTC.

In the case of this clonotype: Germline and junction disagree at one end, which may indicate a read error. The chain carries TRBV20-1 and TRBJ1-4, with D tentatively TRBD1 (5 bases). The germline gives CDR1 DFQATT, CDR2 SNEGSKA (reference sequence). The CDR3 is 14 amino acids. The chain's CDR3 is CSARAVGRGEKPFF. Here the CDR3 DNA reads TGCAGTGCTAGAGCGGTCGGGCGGGGGGAAAAACCGTTTTTT.

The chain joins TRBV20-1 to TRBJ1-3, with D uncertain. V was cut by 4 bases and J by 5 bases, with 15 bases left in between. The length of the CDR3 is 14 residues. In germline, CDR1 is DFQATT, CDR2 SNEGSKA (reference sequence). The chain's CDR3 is CSAIPGRLRNTIYF. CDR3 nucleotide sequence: TGCAGTGCTATACCCGGGAGGCTAAGAAACACCATATATTTT.

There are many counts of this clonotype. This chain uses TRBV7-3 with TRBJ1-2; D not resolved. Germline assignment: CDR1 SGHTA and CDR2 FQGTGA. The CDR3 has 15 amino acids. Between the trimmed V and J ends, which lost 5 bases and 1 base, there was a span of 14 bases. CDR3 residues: CASSRLQRFNYGYTF. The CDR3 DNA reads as TGTGCCAGCAGCCGCCTACAGCGTTTTAACTATGGCTACACCTTC.

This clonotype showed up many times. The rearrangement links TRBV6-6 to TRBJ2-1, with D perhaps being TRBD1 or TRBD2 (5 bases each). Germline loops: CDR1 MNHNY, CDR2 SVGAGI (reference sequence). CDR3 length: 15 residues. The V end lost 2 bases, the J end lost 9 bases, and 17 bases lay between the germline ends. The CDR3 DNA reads TGTGCCAGCAGTTACCGTCCCGGGACCGTAGGTGAGCAGTTCTTC. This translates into CASSYRPGTVGEQFF.